This entry lists 16 T cell receptor beta chains sequenced from one sample in a study of T-cell reconstitution after alpha-beta-depleted transplantation in children. Using unique molecular identifiers, the investigators prepared the TCRbeta library. Each CDR3 protein is one row after TCRdb ran MiXCR on the PCR reads. The top ten clones hold approximately 5% of a sample with about 830,000 distinct CDR3 sequences, 15% to 20% of them seen once. This specimen consisted of PBMCs, mostly from graft donor cells, obtained 360 days after TCRalphabeta/CD19-depleted stem cell transplant. These receptors were obtained from a male patient younger than 18 who had a stem cell transplant for acute lymphoblastic leukemia, so the T cells may come from the graft donor.

The chain carries TRBV6-8 and TRBJ1-5, with 7 bases identical to TRBD1. The CDR3 length is 15 residues. CDR1 MNHGY and CDR2 SAAAGT come from the germline V gene. Losses at the gene ends were 5 bases for V and 2 bases for J; bases not matched to a gene: 6. CDR3 in amino acids: CASSPDRVCNQPQHF. DNA of the CDR3: TGTGCCAGCAGTCCAGACAGGGTATGCAATCAGCCCCAGCATTTT.

This clonotype has a count of ten or more. The chain has TRBV12-3 or TRBV12-4 and TRBJ1-4; D is uncertain. Trimming shortened V by 3 bases and J by 8 bases, and 7 bases separated the two germline ends. The CDR3 has 12 residues. The DNA of the CDR3 is TGTGCCAGCAGTTTTCTTTGGGAAAAACTGTTTTTT. This translates into CASSFLWEKLFF.

This clonotype was counted only a few times. The gene calls are TRBV27 and TRBJ2-1, with D possibly TRBD1 on 7 matching bases. V lost 6 bases and J lost 8, with 17 bases in between. The germline CDR1 and CDR2 sequences are MNHEY and SMNVEV (reference sequence). The CDR3 runs to 14 residues. The CDR3 is CASSTGGTVHEQFF. DNA for the CDR3: TGTGCCAGCAGCACCGGAGGGACAGTCCATGAGCAGTTCTTC.

The chain links TRBV7-2 to TRBJ2-7, with TRBD2 matching 8 bases. CDR1 is SGHTA, CDR2 FQGNSA, per germline. The CDR3 consists of 16 residues. Losses at the gene ends were 5 bases for V and 4 bases for J; bases not matched to a gene: 13. The CDR3 sequence: CASSHTPFSGAYEQYF. The CDR3 DNA follows: TGTGCCAGCAGCCATACGCCGTTTAGCGGGGCTTACGAGCAGTACTTC.

The chain combines TRBV5-1 with TRBJ1-2; D might be TRBD1 (6 bases). From germline, CDR1 is SGHRS and CDR2 YFSETQ. This CDR3 spans 13 amino acids. V gave up 1 base and J gave up 7 bases, with 11 bases separating them. CDR3 in amino acids: CASSLWTDAGYTF. CDR3 DNA: TGCGCCAGCAGCTTGTGGACAGATGCTGGCTACACCTTC.

V usage is TRBV2 and J usage is TRBJ2-3, with 8 positions matching TRBD2. V was pared by 7 bases and J by 5 bases, with 5 bases of the junction left unmatched. The CDR3 is made up of 13 amino acids. In germline, CDR1 is SNHLY, CDR2 FYNNEI. This chain's CDR3 is CASNDLAGDTQYF. Written as DNA, the CDR3 is TGTGCCAGCAACGACCTAGCGGGAGATACGCAGTATTTT.

This clonotype was seen more than once but under ten times. This sequence joins TRBV18 and TRBJ2-6; 7 bases align to TRBD1. Losses at the gene ends were 4 bases for V and 4 bases for J; bases not matched to a gene: 4. Germline assignment: CDR1 KGHSH and CDR2 LQKENI. The CDR3 has 15 amino acids. CDR3 sequence: CASSRQGEGANVLTF. The DNA of the CDR3 is TGTGCCAGCTCACGGCAGGGGGAGGGGGCCAACGTCCTGACTTTC.

The V gene is TRBV9, the J gene TRBJ2-3, with TRBD2 as a possible D gene (5 bases). The length of the CDR3 is 15 residues. CDR1 and CDR2 from the germline V gene are SGDLS and YYNGEE. Deletions cut 2 bases from V and 2 bases from J, with 12 bases between. CDR3 loop: CASSVGSVNTDTQYF. As DNA, the CDR3 is TGTGCCAGCAGCGTGGGTAGCGTCAACACAGATACGCAGTATTTT.

The sample holds a few counts of this clonotype. This sequence joins TRBV20-1 and TRBJ2-1, with 12 bases lining up with TRBD2. The V gene end was trimmed by 2 bases and the J gene end by 3 bases; junction bases not matched to a gene: 2. The CDR3 totals 15 residues. CDR1 and CDR2 (germline): DFQATT, SNEGSKA (reference sequence). CDR3 protein: CSARLAGGNYNEQFF. In DNA form, the CDR3 reads TGCAGTGCTAGACTAGCGGGAGGGAACTACAATGAGCAGTTCTTC.

This clonotype was counted between two and nine times. The genes are TRBV6-5 and TRBJ2-5; D ambiguous. Deletions cut 0 bases from V and 5 bases from J, with 10 bases between. The CDR3 contains 14 residues. CDR1 and CDR2 from the germline V gene are MNHEY and SVGAGI. The CDR3 DNA reads TGTGCCAGCAGTTACTCGATGGTCTTGGAGACCCAGTACTTC. It codes for CASSYSMVLETQYF.

Only a few counts were recorded for this clonotype. The chain couples TRBV29-1 to TRBJ2-6; no firm D call. Germline-derived CDR1 and CDR2 are SQVTM and ANQGSEA. V was pared by 6 bases and J by 1 base, with 10 bases between. The CDR3 consists of 14 residues. CDR3 residues: CSVTKQSGANVLTF. The CDR3 DNA follows: TGCAGCGTGACCAAACAGTCTGGGGCCAACGTCCTGACTTTC.

In its sample, this clonotype was seen a few times. J is TRBJ2-7 and V is TRBV5-1; D remains ambiguous. Germline CDR1 and CDR2: SGHRS and YFSETQ. Trimming took off 0 bases at V and 2 bases at J, with 9 bases between the two ends. The CDR3 runs to 14 residues. The CDR3 DNA reads TGCGCCAGCAGCTTGGAAATTAGTGCCTACGAGCAGTACTTC. Amino acid sequence: CASSLEISAYEQYF.

This chain connects TRBV7-2 to TRBJ2-3; possible D gene TRBD2, 5 bases. This CDR3 spans 18 amino acids. Trimming removed 0 bases from V and 2 bases from J, with 18 bases in between. From germline, CDR1 is SGHTA and CDR2 FQGNSA. The DNA of the CDR3 is TGTGCCAGCAGCTTAGCGGGGAAGTCTGGAGGTTACACAGATACGCAGTATTTT. It yields the protein CASSLAGKSGGYTDTQYF.

The chain links TRBV7-6 to TRBJ1-4; no definite D call. Trimming shortened V by 1 base and J by 12 bases, and 9 bases separated the two germline ends. Germline assignment: CDR1 SGHVS and CDR2 FNYEAQ. This CDR3 has 12 residues. The CDR3 DNA follows: TGTGCCAGCAGCTTAGTAGGGTCCGAACTGTTTTTT. Its protein is CASSLVGSELFF. Complete variable domain (other parts from reference TRBV7-6 and TRBJ1-4): GAGVSQSPRYKVTKRGQDVALRCDPISGHVSLYWYRQALGQGPEFLTYFNYEAQQDKSGLPNDRFSAERPEGSISTLTIQRTEQRDSAMYRCASSLVGSELFFGSGTQLSVL.

The chain uses TRBV29-1 and TRBJ2-7, with D unclear. Between the trimmed V and J ends, which lost 2 bases and 6 bases, there was a span of 11 bases. This CDR3 has 12 residues. Germline V gene lookup returns CDR1 SQVTM and CDR2 ANQGSEA. The CDR3 DNA sequence: TGCAGCGTTGAAATACTTACTCTCGAGCAGTACTTC. Protein: CSVEILTLEQYF.

This clonotype came up a few times. The V gene is TRBV7-3, the J gene TRBJ1-3; D possibly corresponds to TRBD1 (6 bases). Per germline, CDR1 SGHTA and CDR2 FQGTGA. The CDR3 sequence is 15 residues long. V was shortened by 4 bases and J by 2 bases, with 12 bases between the two germline ends. CDR3 sequence reads: CASSSTQGTGNTIYF. The CDR3 coding sequence is TGTGCCAGCAGCTCCACCCAGGGGACTGGAAACACCATATATTTT.